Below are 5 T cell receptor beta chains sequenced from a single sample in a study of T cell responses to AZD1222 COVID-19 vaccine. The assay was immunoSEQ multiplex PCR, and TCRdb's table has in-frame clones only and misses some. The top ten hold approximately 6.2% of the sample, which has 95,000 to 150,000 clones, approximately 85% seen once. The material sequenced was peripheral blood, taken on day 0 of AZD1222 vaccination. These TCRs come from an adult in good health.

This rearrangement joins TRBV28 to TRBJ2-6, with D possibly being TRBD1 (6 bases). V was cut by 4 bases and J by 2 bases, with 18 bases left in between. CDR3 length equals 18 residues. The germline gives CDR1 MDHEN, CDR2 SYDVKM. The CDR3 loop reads CASSSSQGARTGANVLTF. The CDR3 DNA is TGTGCCAGCAGTTCGTCACAGGGAGCGCGCACTGGGGCCAACGTCCTGACTTTC.

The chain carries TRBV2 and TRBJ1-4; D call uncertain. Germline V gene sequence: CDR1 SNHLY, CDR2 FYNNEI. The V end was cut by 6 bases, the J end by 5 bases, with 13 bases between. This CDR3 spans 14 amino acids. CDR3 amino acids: CASRDTASNEKLFF. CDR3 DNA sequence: TGTGCCAGCAGAGACACAGCCTCAAATGAAAAACTGTTTTTT.

CDR3 in amino acids: CASRYGTVSLNTEAFF. The DNA for the CDR3 is TGTGCCAGCAGATACGGGACAGTTTCATTGAACACTGAAGCTTTCTTT. The V gene is TRBV28, the J gene TRBJ1-1; 7 positions match TRBD1. There are 16 residues in the CDR3. V was clipped by 6 bases and J by 0 bases; unmatched bases: 10. Germline CDR1 reads MDHEN; CDR2 reads SYDVKM.

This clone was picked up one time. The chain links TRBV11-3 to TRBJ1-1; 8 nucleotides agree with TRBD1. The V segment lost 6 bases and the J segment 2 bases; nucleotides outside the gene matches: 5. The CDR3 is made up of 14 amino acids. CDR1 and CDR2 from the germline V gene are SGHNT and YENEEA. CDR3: CASRDRVGNTEAFF. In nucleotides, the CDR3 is TGTGCCAGCAGGGACAGGGTAGGCAACACTGAAGCTTTCTTT. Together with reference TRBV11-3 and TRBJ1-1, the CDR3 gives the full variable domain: EAGVVQSPRYKIIEKKQPVAFWCNPISGHNTLYWYLQNLGQGPELLIRYENEEAVDDSQLPKDRFSAERLKGVDSTLKIQPAELGDSAVYLCASRDRVGNTEAFFGQGTRLTVV.

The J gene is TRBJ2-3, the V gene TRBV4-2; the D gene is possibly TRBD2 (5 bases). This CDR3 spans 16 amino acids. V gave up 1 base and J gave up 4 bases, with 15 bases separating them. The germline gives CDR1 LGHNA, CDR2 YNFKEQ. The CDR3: CASSQASPRAADTQYF. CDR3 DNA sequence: TGTGCCAGCAGCCAAGCATCTCCCCGAGCGGCAGATACGCAGTATTTT.